This TCR beta chain was sequenced in a study of PD-L1 blockade in urothelial cancer. Whole-study context: Between 0 and 3 prior chemotherapy regimens had been given to patients.

This clone was seen a few times. Time point reported: peripheral blood 6 weeks after treatment start. Measured with immunoSEQ multiplex PCR; TCRdb has only the in-frame clones, and not every one. The sample holds about 38,000 clones, about 88% seen once. The CDR3 is 14 residues long. In germline, CDR1 is SGHRS, CDR2 YFSETQ. Trimming at V came to 4 bases and at J to 5 bases, leaving 5 bases not matched to a gene. This TCR was sampled from a man in his sixties with urothelial cancer. The specimen was PBMCs, collected around atezolizumab (anti-PD-L1) treatment. The chain carries TRBV5-1 and TRBJ1-4, with 7 bases identical to TRBD1. The CDR3, as DNA: TGCGCCAGCAGCAATAGGGGGCGCAATGAAAAACTGTTTTTT. Protein: CASSNRGRNEKLFF.